Listed below are T cell receptor beta chains from one sample, sequenced in a study of CD8+ T cells in alopecia areata. TCRdb's copy holds only in-frame clones and misses some; the assay was immunoSEQ multiplex PCR. The sample contains approximately 150,000 clones, about 60% of which appear only once. The sample in question was CD4+ T cells sorted from blood, obtained at week 24, from a patient treated with tofacitinib. These receptors were taken from a human donor with alopecia areata. The CDR3 runs from the conserved cysteine through the conserved F or W. Fields, in order: D gene, V gene, J gene, clone size, CDR3 protein, CDR3 DNA. The D gene is left open where the match is weak. The size field is filled for only some rows; it gives once, few, many or a size class.

d_gene: TRBD1
v_gene: TRBV7-2
j_gene: TRBJ2-5
abundance: -
CDR3aa: CAARTGRYQETQYF
CDR3nt: TGTGCTGCTCGGACAGGGAGGTACCAAGAGACCCAGTACTTC

d_gene: -
v_gene: TRBV7-8
j_gene: TRBJ1-5
abundance: -
CDR3aa: CASSLQDSSTISNQPQHF
CDR3nt: TGTGCCAGCAGCTTACAGGACTCAAGCACCATTAGCAATCAGCCCCAGCATTTT

d_gene: -
v_gene: TRBV6-6
j_gene: TRBJ1-1
abundance: -
CDR3aa: CASREDSRGAFF
CDR3nt: TGTGCCAGCAGAGAGGACAGCCGGGGAGCTTTCTTT

d_gene: -
v_gene: TRBV4-1
j_gene: TRBJ1-4
abundance: -
CDR3aa: CASSQELTNEKLFF
CDR3nt: TGCGCCAGCAGCCAAGAATTGACGAATGAAAAACTGTTTTTT

d_gene: TRBD2
v_gene: TRBV29-1
j_gene: TRBJ2-1
abundance: -
CDR3aa: CSVREVSLYNEQFF
CDR3nt: TGCAGCGTTCGGGAGGTCAGCCTTTACAATGAGCAGTTCTTC

d_gene: TRBD2
v_gene: TRBV5-1
j_gene: TRBJ2-5
abundance: -
CDR3aa: CATGTSGDQETQYF
CDR3nt: TGCGCCACCGGGACTAGCGGGGACCAAGAGACCCAGTACTTC

d_gene: TRBD1
v_gene: TRBV23-1
j_gene: TRBJ1-3
abundance: -
CDR3aa: CASAWDSGPLSGNTIYF
CDR3nt: TGCGCCAGCGCCTGGGACAGCGGCCCCCTCTCTGGAAACACCATATATTTT

d_gene: -
v_gene: TRBV6-5
j_gene: TRBJ1-5
abundance: -
CDR3aa: CASSGFNQPQHF
CDR3nt: TGTGCCAGCAGTGGCTTCAATCAGCCCCAGCATTTT

d_gene: -
v_gene: TRBV29-1
j_gene: TRBJ2-6
abundance: few
CDR3aa: CSVAGQGGNQPGANVLTF
CDR3nt: TGCAGCGTTGCTGGACAGGGAGGGAACCAGCCTGGGGCCAACGTCCTGACTTTC

d_gene: -
v_gene: TRBV23-1
j_gene: TRBJ1-6
abundance: many
CDR3aa: CASSPGLFGPLHF
CDR3nt: TGCGCCAGCAGTCCGGGACTATTTGGACCCCTCCACTTT

d_gene: TRBD1
v_gene: TRBV9
j_gene: TRBJ2-7
abundance: -
CDR3aa: CASTPGTGVEQYF
CDR3nt: TGTGCCAGCACCCCCGGGACAGGGGTCGAGCAGTACTTC

d_gene: -
v_gene: TRBV30
j_gene: TRBJ2-3
abundance: -
CDR3aa: CAWTRNTDTQYF
CDR3nt: TGTGCCTGGACCCGTAATACAGATACGCAGTATTTT

d_gene: TRBD1
v_gene: TRBV7-9
j_gene: TRBJ1-2
abundance: -
CDR3aa: CASSLAPTGGPYGYTF
CDR3nt: TGTGCCAGCAGCTTAGCCCCGACAGGGGGGCCCTATGGCTACACCTTC

d_gene: TRBD2
v_gene: TRBV7-9
j_gene: TRBJ2-1
abundance: -
CDR3aa: CASSLVLADYNEQFF
CDR3nt: TGTGCCAGCAGCTTAGTACTAGCGGACTACAATGAGCAGTTCTTC

d_gene: -
v_gene: TRBV29-1
j_gene: TRBJ1-1
abundance: -
CDR3aa: CSGKRAAGSTEAFF
CDR3nt: TGCAGCGGGAAGAGAGCCGCAGGGTCCACTGAAGCTTTCTTT

d_gene: TRBD2
v_gene: TRBV29-1
j_gene: TRBJ2-7
abundance: few
CDR3aa: CSVEWGGNEQYF
CDR3nt: TGCAGCGTTGAATGGGGGGGGAACGAGCAGTACTTC

d_gene: TRBD1
v_gene: TRBV6-5
j_gene: TRBJ2-7
abundance: -
CDR3aa: CASSYSTGPPSGQYF
CDR3nt: TGTGCCAGCAGTTACTCGACAGGGCCCCCCTCGGGGCAGTACTTC

d_gene: TRBD1
v_gene: TRBV5-1
j_gene: TRBJ1-1
abundance: once
CDR3aa: CASSLDRGGGTEAFF
CDR3nt: TGCGCCAGCAGCTTGGACAGGGGAGGAGGCACTGAAGCTTTCTTT

d_gene: -
v_gene: TRBV29-1
j_gene: TRBJ2-3
abundance: -
CDR3aa: CSVETGARTDTQYF
CDR3nt: TGCAGCGTTGAAACGGGGGCACGAACAGATACGCAGTATTTT

d_gene: -
v_gene: TRBV30
j_gene: TRBJ2-2
abundance: once
CDR3aa: CAWRPGPNTGELFF
CDR3nt: TGTGCCTGGAGGCCGGGACCGAACACCGGGGAGCTGTTTTTT

d_gene: TRBD1
v_gene: TRBV6-5
j_gene: TRBJ2-3
abundance: -
CDR3aa: CASSRTGADTQYF
CDR3nt: TGTGCCAGCAGCCGCACAGGGGCAGATACGCAGTATTTT

d_gene: TRBD1
v_gene: TRBV6-5
j_gene: TRBJ2-5
abundance: few
CDR3aa: CASSWGQQETQYF
CDR3nt: TGTGCCAGCAGCTGGGGACAGCAAGAGACCCAGTACTTC

d_gene: TRBD1
v_gene: TRBV30
j_gene: TRBJ1-1
abundance: -
CDR3aa: CAWEKGQGAVGNTEAFF
CDR3nt: TGTGCCTGGGAGAAGGGACAGGGGGCCGTCGGGAACACTGAAGCTTTCTTT

d_gene: -
v_gene: TRBV5-4
j_gene: TRBJ1-5
abundance: -
CDR3aa: CASSLPGSNQPQHF
CDR3nt: TGTGCCAGCAGCTTGCCGGGGAGCAATCAGCCCCAGCATTTT

d_gene: -
v_gene: TRBV7-9
j_gene: TRBJ1-5
abundance: few
CDR3aa: CASSLVARGNQPQHF
CDR3nt: TGTGCCAGCAGCTTAGTCGCCAGGGGCAATCAGCCCCAGCATTTT

d_gene: TRBD2
v_gene: TRBV11-2
j_gene: TRBJ2-2
abundance: -
CDR3aa: CASSLVEAGGSGELFF
CDR3nt: TGTGCCAGCAGCTTAGTGGAAGCGGGGGGCTCCGGGGAGCTGTTTTTT

d_gene: -
v_gene: TRBV14
j_gene: TRBJ1-6
abundance: -
CDR3aa: CASSQDPRAGSPLHF
CDR3nt: TGTGCCAGCAGCCAAGATCCTCGTGCGGGATCACCCCTCCACTTT

d_gene: -
v_gene: TRBV15
j_gene: TRBJ2-6
abundance: -
CDR3aa: CATSDLTLAGANVLTF
CDR3nt: TGTGCCACCAGCGACCTGACACTCGCTGGGGCCAACGTCCTGACTTTC

d_gene: -
v_gene: TRBV6-1
j_gene: TRBJ1-5
abundance: few
CDR3aa: CASSEHGTANQPQHF
CDR3nt: TGTGCCAGCAGTGAACATGGGACGGCAAATCAGCCCCAGCATTTT

d_gene: -
v_gene: TRBV25-1
j_gene: TRBJ1-1
abundance: -
CDR3aa: CASSGDTNTEAFF
CDR3nt: TGTGCCAGCAGTGGGGACACGAACACTGAAGCTTTCTTT

d_gene: -
v_gene: TRBV19
j_gene: TRBJ2-1
abundance: -
CDR3aa: CASSRSLTAYNEQFF
CDR3nt: TGTGCCAGTAGTCGGAGCCTAACCGCCTACAATGAGCAGTTCTTC

d_gene: -
v_gene: TRBV5-1
j_gene: TRBJ2-6
abundance: -
CDR3aa: CASSLVGPAGANVLTF
CDR3nt: TGCGCCAGCAGCTTGGTAGGGCCCGCCGGGGCCAACGTCCTGACTTTC

d_gene: -
v_gene: TRBV7-3
j_gene: TRBJ1-1
abundance: -
CDR3aa: CASSPHTGTPEAFF
CDR3nt: TGTGCCAGCAGCCCTCACACAGGGACCCCTGAAGCTTTCTTT

d_gene: TRBD1
v_gene: TRBV19
j_gene: TRBJ2-2
abundance: -
CDR3aa: CASSVGQAGELFF
CDR3nt: TGTGCCAGTAGTGTCGGACAGGCCGGGGAGCTGTTTTTT

d_gene: -
v_gene: TRBV29-1
j_gene: TRBJ2-5
abundance: -
CDR3aa: CSVGPRLVETQYF
CDR3nt: TGCAGCGTTGGGCCGAGACTTGTGGAGACCCAGTACTTC

d_gene: TRBD1
v_gene: TRBV7-2
j_gene: TRBJ1-1
abundance: -
CDR3aa: CASSWDSTEAFF
CDR3nt: TGTGCCAGCAGCTGGGACAGCACTGAAGCTTTCTTT

d_gene: -
v_gene: TRBV2
j_gene: TRBJ1-2
abundance: -
CDR3aa: CASSERQTSGYTF
CDR3nt: TGTGCCAGCAGTGAACGACAGACGAGTGGCTACACCTTC

d_gene: TRBD2
v_gene: TRBV10-3
j_gene: TRBJ2-3
abundance: -
CDR3aa: CAISGVRGGPPDTQYF
CDR3nt: TGTGCCATCAGTGGTGTTCGGGGGGGGCCCCCAGATACGCAGTATTTT

d_gene: -
v_gene: TRBV9
j_gene: TRBJ1-2
abundance: few
CDR3aa: CASSPFQGVNGYTF
CDR3nt: TGTGCCAGCAGCCCCTTCCAGGGAGTTAACGGCTACACCTTC

d_gene: -
v_gene: TRBV5-1
j_gene: TRBJ1-1
abundance: -
CDR3aa: CASSLVLGTEAFF
CDR3nt: TGCGCCAGCAGCTTGGTCTTGGGGACTGAAGCTTTCTTT

d_gene: -
v_gene: TRBV19
j_gene: TRBJ2-5
abundance: -
CDR3aa: CASTSGETQYF
CDR3nt: TGTGCCAGTACCAGCGGAGAGACCCAGTACTTC

d_gene: -
v_gene: TRBV4-1
j_gene: TRBJ2-6
abundance: -
CDR3aa: CASKGSSGANVLTF
CDR3nt: TGCGCCAGCAAGGGGAGCTCTGGGGCCAACGTCCTGACTTTC

d_gene: -
v_gene: TRBV7-8
j_gene: TRBJ2-3
abundance: -
CDR3aa: CASSLAKLDTQYF
CDR3nt: TGTGCCAGCAGCTTAGCGAAGTTAGATACGCAGTATTTT

d_gene: -
v_gene: TRBV7-9
j_gene: TRBJ1-2
abundance: -
CDR3aa: CASSSTATNYGYTF
CDR3nt: TGTGCCAGCAGCTCTACAGCTACTAACTATGGCTACACCTTC

d_gene: -
v_gene: TRBV5-6
j_gene: TRBJ2-7
abundance: once
CDR3aa: CASSFPWDKTYEQYF
CDR3nt: TGTGCCAGCAGCTTCCCATGGGACAAGACCTACGAGCAGTACTTC

d_gene: TRBD1
v_gene: TRBV4-1
j_gene: TRBJ2-2
abundance: few
CDR3aa: CASSRQGNTGELFF
CDR3nt: TGCGCCAGCAGCAGACAGGGGAACACCGGGGAGCTGTTTTTT

d_gene: TRBD2
v_gene: TRBV7-3
j_gene: TRBJ2-3
abundance: -
CDR3aa: CASSFSGGAKDTQYF
CDR3nt: TGTGCCAGCAGCTTTAGCGGGGGGGCGAAGGATACGCAGTATTTT

d_gene: -
v_gene: TRBV29-1
j_gene: TRBJ1-1
abundance: -
CDR3aa: CSGGGMNTEAFF
CDR3nt: TGCAGCGGGGGGGGTATGAACACTGAAGCTTTCTTT

d_gene: -
v_gene: TRBV6-1
j_gene: TRBJ1-1
abundance: once
CDR3aa: CASSEVGGTEAFF
CDR3nt: TGTGCCAGCAGTGAAGTGGGCGGCACTGAAGCTTTCTTT

d_gene: -
v_gene: TRBV30
j_gene: TRBJ1-1
abundance: few
CDR3aa: CAWSNSYSKTEAFF
CDR3nt: TGTGCCTGGAGTAATTCGTACAGCAAAACTGAAGCTTTCTTT

d_gene: -
v_gene: TRBV18
j_gene: TRBJ2-5
abundance: -
CDR3aa: CASSRDRGETQYF
CDR3nt: TGTGCCAGCTCCCGCGACCGCGGGGAGACCCAGTACTTC

d_gene: -
v_gene: TRBV9
j_gene: TRBJ2-3
abundance: -
CDR3aa: CASSVATDTQYF
CDR3nt: TGTGCCAGCAGCGTAGCCACAGATACGCAGTATTTT

d_gene: TRBD1
v_gene: TRBV13
j_gene: TRBJ1-4
abundance: -
CDR3aa: CASSLVSGRGRGGEKLFF
CDR3nt: TGTGCCAGCAGCTTAGTATCCGGCAGGGGGCGCGGAGGTGAAAAACTGTTTTTT

d_gene: -
v_gene: TRBV18
j_gene: TRBJ2-7
abundance: -
CDR3aa: CASSPEGPTIF
CDR3nt: TGTGCCAGCTCACCAGAGGGGCCGACTATCTTC

d_gene: -
v_gene: TRBV6-5
j_gene: TRBJ1-5
abundance: -
CDR3aa: CASSPDSYQPQHF
CDR3nt: TGTGCCAGCAGTCCCGACAGCTATCAGCCCCAGCATTTT

d_gene: -
v_gene: TRBV30
j_gene: TRBJ2-7
abundance: few
CDR3aa: CAWSVKWEQYF
CDR3nt: TGTGCCTGGAGTGTAAAATGGGAGCAGTACTTC

d_gene: -
v_gene: TRBV7-2
j_gene: TRBJ2-5
abundance: few
CDR3aa: CASSPVVDSAKTQYF
CDR3nt: TGTGCCAGCAGCCCCGTGGTTGACAGTGCGAAGACCCAGTACTTC

d_gene: -
v_gene: TRBV9
j_gene: TRBJ2-5
abundance: -
CDR3aa: CASSVGRGSEETQYF
CDR3nt: TGTGCCAGCAGCGTAGGTAGGGGGAGTGAAGAGACCCAGTACTTC